A single sample gave rise to the 5 T cell receptor beta chains below, sequenced in a study of vaccination and CD4 T cells after COVID-19. With the Oncomine TCR Beta short-read assay, DNA from cultured CD4+ T cells was sequenced. MiXCR was run by TCRdb on the PCR reads, yielding one entry per CDR3 protein. Among around 15,000 distinct CDR3 sequences, approximately 50% were seen once, and the ten largest hold 13%. Time point: late sampling 161 to 241 days after vaccination in a few convalescent patients. This sample's treatment: approximately nine-day PBMC culture with coronavirus spike peptide pools or control peptides (ViraFEST assay). Their cognate antigens are unknown. Sequenced material: CD4+ T cells from blood, cultured in vitro, taken about 7 months after SARS-CoV-2 vaccination. The origin of the receptors is a human donor who had recovered from COVID-19.

There are a few counts of this clonotype. This chain connects TRBV7-2 to TRBJ1-2; TRBD1 agrees at 8 bases. CDR3 size: 15 residues. Germline V gives CDR1 SGHTA, CDR2 FQGNSA. J gave up 6 bases and V 5 bases, and 11 bases lay outside the gene matches. This CDR3 reads CASSTRTGMDDGYTF. CDR3 sequence (DNA): TGTGCCAGCAGCACCCGGACAGGGATGGATGATGGCTACACCTTC.

This rearrangement joins TRBV7-2 to TRBJ2-7, with TRBD2 as a possible D gene (6 bases). V dropped 3 bases and J dropped 7 bases, with 13 bases sitting between them. Germline CDR1 reads SGHTA; CDR2 reads FQGNSA. This CDR3 spans 13 amino acids. The CDR3 loop reads CASSFQRAGEQYF. DNA for the CDR3: TGTGCCAGCAGCTTTCAAAGGGCGGGGGAGCAGTACTTC. Full variable domain (outside the CDR3, taken from reference TRBV7-2 and TRBJ2-7): GAGVSQSPSNKVTEKGKDVELRCDPISGHTALYWYRQSLGQGLEFLIYFQGNSAPDKSGLPSDRFSAERTGGSVSTLTIQRTQQEDSAVYLCASSFQRAGEQYFGPGTRLTVT.

This chain connects TRBV7-2 to TRBJ1-1; 9 bases map to TRBD1. The germline V gene encodes CDR1 SGHTA and CDR2 FQGNSA. The J segment lost 5 bases and the V segment lost 2 bases, leaving 6 bases of the junction unmatched. The CDR3 is made up of 15 amino acids. CDR3 DNA sequence: TGTGCCAGCAGCTTATGGACAGGGGATTGGACTGAAGCTTTCTTT. Protein product: CASSLWTGDWTEAFF.

This chain uses TRBV7-2 with TRBJ2-5, with 13 bases fitting TRBD2. This CDR3 spans 15 amino acids. V lost 4 bases and J lost 5; bases outside the gene matches: 4. Germline CDR1 is SGHTA and CDR2 is FQGNSA. CDR3 in DNA: TGTGCCAGCAGCTCCCAGACTAGCGGGGGGGAGACCCAGTACTTC. Protein product: CASSSQTSGGETQYF.

The table lists this clonotype with a count of one. This chain links TRBV15 with TRBJ2-7, with 8 nucleotides matching TRBD2. V lost 4 bases and J lost 0; bases outside the gene matches: 5. Germline values: CDR1 LNHNV, CDR2 YYDKDF (reference sequence). The CDR3 consists of 15 residues. Here the CDR3 DNA reads TGTGCCACCAGCATAGGACTAGCCGCCTCCTACGAGCAGTACTTC. Its translation is CATSIGLAASYEQYF.